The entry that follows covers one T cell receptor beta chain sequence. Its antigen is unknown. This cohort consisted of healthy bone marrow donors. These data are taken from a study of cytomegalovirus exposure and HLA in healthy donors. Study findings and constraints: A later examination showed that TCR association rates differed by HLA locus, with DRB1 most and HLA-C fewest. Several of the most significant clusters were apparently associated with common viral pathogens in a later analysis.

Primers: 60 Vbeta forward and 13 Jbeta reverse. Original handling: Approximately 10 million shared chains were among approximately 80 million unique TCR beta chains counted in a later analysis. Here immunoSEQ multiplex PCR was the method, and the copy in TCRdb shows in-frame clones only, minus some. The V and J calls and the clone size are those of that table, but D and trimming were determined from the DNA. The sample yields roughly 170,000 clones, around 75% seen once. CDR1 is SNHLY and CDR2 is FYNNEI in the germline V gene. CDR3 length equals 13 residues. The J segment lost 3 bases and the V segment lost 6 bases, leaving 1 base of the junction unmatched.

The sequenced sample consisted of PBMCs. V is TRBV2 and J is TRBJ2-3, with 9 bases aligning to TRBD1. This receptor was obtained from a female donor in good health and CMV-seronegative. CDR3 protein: CASRGQGTDTQYF. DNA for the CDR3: TGTGCCAGCAGGGGACAGGGTACAGATACGCAGTATTTT.